This TCR beta chain appears in the sequencing data of a study of T cells expressing NK-cell markers (dated by TCRdb to the early 2020s). For the wider study: About 8 donors provided sorted CD3+CD56+NKG2C+, CD3+CD56+NKG2C- and CD3+CD56-NKG2C+ T-cell subsets, whose TCR beta-chain repertoires were profiled. All eight donors whose samples were sequenced were randomly selected healthy volunteers, three of them men and five women. Illumina HiSeq 2000/2500, MiSeq or NextSeq was used to sequence libraries as 2 x 150 bp reads. Seven of the eight sequenced donors were HCMV-seropositive and one was HCMV-seronegative.

A commercial ELISA kit detecting HCMV-specific IgG in serum was used to determine HCMV serostatus. Ficoll density gradient centrifugation was used to isolate peripheral blood mononuclear cells from blood. To note about this clonotype: Its antigen is currently not known.

The sequencing machine was an Illumina HiSeq 2000. TCR beta cDNA libraries were made by 5'RACE template switching that added a universal primer site and unique molecular identifiers. Synthesis of cDNA was primed from the TCR beta constant segment and was followed by two consecutive PCR amplification steps. The paper's processing steps were these. MIGEC was used to demultiplex reads and group reads by UMI, and MiTCR was used to assemble and quantify clonotypes. Only TCR cDNA sequences supported by at least two reads were kept to exclude erroneous sequences. The tcR package was used for downstream repertoire analysis, with clonotypes matched between fractions based on CDR3 nucleotide sequence plus V segment. Antigen specificity was annotated against VDJdb with VDJmatch, allowing one amino acid substitution in CDR3. With the reads reprocessed by TCRdb, a single entry stands for each CDR3 protein sequence and no DNA is reported. These V and J calls are TCRdb output, not the study's own analysis. The table held for this sample gives some 340,000 distinct CDR3 sequences. The ten largest clones add up to under 6.5% of the sample.

General findings and caveats noted by the study authors: Those dominant clonotypes were again the most abundant among CD3+CD56-NKG2C+ cells in a handful of donors, at roughly 28.3-65%. Whether the expanded NKG2C-expressing T cell clones were specific for HCMV antigens was left unclear. In several donors, the dominant CD3+CD56+NKG2C+ clonotypes were found to rank among the top 10 CD8+ clonotypes and to make up 1.0-7.0% of CD8+ T cells.

The CDR3 runs 12 residues from the cysteine to the phenylalanine. No DNA was logged. From the germline V gene (reference sequence), CDR1 is LGHDT and CDR2 is YNNKEL. The sequencing sample was made of blood T cells: a sorted CD56 or NKG2C T cell subset, CD4+ or CD8+ T cells, or bulk PBMC T cells (not recorded which). The chain uses TRBV3-1 and TRBJ1-6. This clonotype originated in a man aged 18-70 years in good health. The CDR3 region has the sequence CASSQYNSPLHF.